This is a list of T cell receptor beta chains from one sample in a study of T and B cells in COVID-19 patients. MiXCR, run by TCRdb on the multiplex PCR reads, gives a single entry per CDR3 protein. Of around 8,700 distinct CDR3 sequences in the sample, about a third are singletons; the top ten hold less than 60%. Sequencing used blood. The receptors come from a human donor with active COVID-19. Each CDR3 is given with its conserved first and last residue. The D gene is left open where the match is weak. For some rows the clone size is stated as once, few or many, or as a class when expanded; others skip it.

TRBD1	TRBV6-5	TRBJ1-2	-	CASQTGDGGYTF	TGTGCCAGCCAGACAGGGGACGGGGGCTACACCTTC
-	TRBV7-6	TRBJ1-3	-	CASSSGRSSGNTIYF	TGTGCCAGCAGCTCTGGACGGAGCTCTGGAAACACCATATATTTT
TRBD2	TRBV27	TRBJ2-1	few	CASSPVTSGGPNEQFF	TGTGCCAGCAGTCCCGTCACTAGCGGGGGGCCGAATGAGCAGTTCTTC
TRBD2	TRBV12-3/TRBV12-4	TRBJ2-3	-	CASTRTSGSFTDTQYF	TGTGCCAGCACCCGGACTAGCGGGAGCTTCACAGATACGCAGTATTTT
-	TRBV30	TRBJ1-5	-	CAWSAGNDQPQHF	TGTGCCTGGAGTGCAGGGAACGATCAGCCCCAGCATTTT
TRBD2	TRBV12-3/TRBV12-4	TRBJ2-3	-	CASSLERGRTGTQYF	TGTGCCAGCAGTTTGGAGCGGGGGAGGACGGGTACGCAGTATTTT
TRBD1	TRBV19	TRBJ2-7	few	CASSVGQGFHYEQYF	TGTGCCAGTAGTGTCGGACAGGGGTTCCATTACGAGCAGTACTTC
TRBD1	TRBV27	TRBJ2-7	few	CASSPGTATYEQYF	TGTGCCAGCAGCCCCGGGACAGCGACCTACGAGCAGTACTTC
-	TRBV6-6	TRBJ1-2	few	CASLTPTYGYTF	TGTGCCAGCCTTACTCCAACCTATGGCTACACCTTC
-	TRBV18	TRBJ1-1	-	CASSTSRGMNTEAFF	TGTGCCAGCTCAACGAGCCGGGGTATGAACACTGAAGCTTTCTTT
TRBD2	TRBV6-5	TRBJ2-1	-	CASSYSITSGSGNEQFF	TGTGCCAGCAGTTACTCTATCACTAGCGGGAGTGGAAATGAGCAGTTCTTC
-	TRBV19	TRBJ1-4	few	CASTPRGGTNEKLFF	TGTGCCAGTACCCCTAGGGGGGGAACTAATGAAAAACTGTTTTTT
-	TRBV15	TRBJ2-1	few	CATSQQLDSEQFF	TGTGCCACCAGCCAACAACTCGACAGTGAGCAGTTCTTC
TRBD2	TRBV6-5	TRBJ2-6	few	CASVQRGLWGAGANVLTF	TGTGCCAGCGTTCAGCGGGGCCTTTGGGGAGCTGGGGCCAACGTCCTGACTTTC
-	TRBV11-3	TRBJ1-1	medium-sized	CASSRTENTEAFF	TGTGCCAGCAGCCGGACTGAGAACACTGAAGCTTTCTTT
-	TRBV11-1	TRBJ2-2	many	CASRLFSNTGELFF	TGTGCCAGCAGGCTGTTTTCGAACACCGGGGAGCTGTTTTTT
TRBD2	TRBV11-3	TRBJ2-2	-	CASSSAGGLTGELFF	TGTGCCAGCAGCTCAGCGGGGGGCCTCACCGGGGAGCTGTTTTTT
-	TRBV7-6	TRBJ2-3	once	CASSPDVGRPDTQYF	TGTGCCAGCAGCCCCGACGTGGGGCGTCCAGATACGCAGTATTTT
-	TRBV11-1	TRBJ2-7	-	CASSPHLSRYLPTYEQYF	TGTGCCAGCAGCCCTCACCTGAGCAGGTACCTACCTACCTACGAGCAGTACTTC
-	TRBV20-1	TRBJ2-7	-	CSAREGGSSYEQYF	TGCAGTGCTAGAGAGGGCGGCAGTTCCTACGAGCAGTACTTC
-	TRBV19	TRBJ1-5	few	CASSVLQGIDQPQHF	TGTGCCAGTAGTGTTCTACAGGGTATAGATCAGCCCCAGCATTTT
-	TRBV5-1	TRBJ2-2	-	CATFDVGGELFF	TGCGCCACCTTCGACGTTGGCGGGGAGCTGTTTTTT
-	TRBV6-2/TRBV6-3	TRBJ1-1	-	CASSSRGSDTEAFF	TGTGCCAGCAGTTCCAGGGGATCGGACACTGAAGCTTTCTTT
TRBD1	TRBV7-6	TRBJ2-7	-	CASTRDRVYEQYF	TGTGCCAGCACGCGGGACAGGGTTTACGAGCAGTACTTC
-	TRBV6-4	TRBJ1-2	few	CASSDSFGRNYGYTF	TGTGCCAGCAGTGACTCTTTTGGAAGGAACTATGGCTACACCTTC
TRBD2	TRBV30	TRBJ2-7	few	CASQAGGREQYF	TGTGCCTCTCAGGCGGGGGGACGCGAGCAGTACTTC
-	TRBV29-1	TRBJ1-1	-	CSVESTANTEAFF	TGCAGCGTTGAATCTACAGCTAACACTGAAGCTTTCTTT
TRBD2	TRBV6-2/TRBV6-3	TRBJ2-7	-	CASSYSGLAGDYEQYF	TGTGCCAGCAGTTACTCAGGACTAGCGGGGGACTACGAGCAGTACTTC